The 16 T cell receptor beta chains given below trace back to one sample, sequenced in a study of monozygotic twins with inflammatory bowel disease. TCRdb reanalyzed the 5' RACE reads and collapses them to one entry per CDR3 protein, without DNA. This sample's table has 150,000 to 200,000 distinct CDR3 sequences. Sequencing was carried out using blood. These receptors came from a human donor with ulcerative colitis or Crohn's disease, or a healthy co-twin of an affected twin (not recorded which).

The V gene is TRBV12-3 or TRBV12-4, the J gene TRBJ1-2. The CDR3 totals 13 residues. CDR3 protein: CASSPARRNGYTF.

This chain connects TRBV29-1 to TRBJ2-5; TCRdb reports TRBD1, a call that lacks DNA to check it against. The CDR3 has 14 amino acids. Germline loops: CDR1 SQVTM, CDR2 ANQGSEA. The CDR3 here is CSVDSRDFQETQYF. Full variable domain (outside the CDR3, taken from reference TRBV29-1 and TRBJ2-5): SAVISQKPSRDICQRGTSLTIQCQVDSQVTMMFWYRQQPGQSLTLIATANQGSEATYESGFVIDKFPISRPNLTFSTLTVSNMSPEDSSIYLCSVDSRDFQETQYFGPGTRLLVL.

The V and J genes are TRBV30 and TRBJ2-5. CDR3 length: 13 amino acids. Germline V gene data show CDR1 as GTSNPN and CDR2 as SVGIG (reference sequence). CDR3 sequence reads: CAWSGTAQETQYF.

The chain is built from TRBV11-2 and TRBJ1-2; no DNA is available, so the TRBD1 call from TCRdb remains unchecked. This CDR3 is built from 18 residues. CDR1 is SGHAT, CDR2 FQNNGV, per germline. The CDR3 loop reads CASSLAPSGTGINYGYTF.

The chain carries TRBV14 and TRBJ2-5; TCRdb's D call of TRBD2 is untestable without DNA. Germline CDR1 SGHDN, CDR2 FVKESK. This CDR3 has 18 amino acids. This CDR3 is CASSRRLAGPGTGETQYF.

The genes are TRBV14 and TRBJ2-7; without DNA, the TCRdb call of TRBD1 cannot be checked. Germline CDR1 is SGHDN and CDR2 is FVKESK. The CDR3 consists of 17 residues. The CDR3 sequence: CASSQRTRDTRPGEQYF.

The chain recombines TRBV28 with TRBJ2-7; absent DNA, TCRdb's TRBD1 call cannot be checked. Germline CDR1 and CDR2: MDHEN and SYDVKM. The CDR3 totals 14 residues. This CDR3 is CDSSFGGSSYEQYF.

V usage is TRBV7-8 and J usage is TRBJ2-2; there is no DNA to check the TCRdb D call of TRBD2. CDR1 and CDR2 from the germline V gene are SGHVS and FQNEAQ. The CDR3 has 16 amino acids. CDR3 protein: CASSLTLAGETGELFF.

This chain connects TRBV12-3 or TRBV12-4 to TRBJ1-2. The CDR3 runs 13 residues. CDR3 sequence reads: CASSTEYSYGYTF.

The genes are TRBV4-2 and TRBJ1-1. The CDR3 totals 14 residues. The germline gives CDR1 LGHNA, CDR2 YNFKEQ. The CDR3 sequence: CASSQQRWDTEAFF.

The J gene is TRBJ1-5, the V gene TRBV12-3 or TRBV12-4. This CDR3 is 11 amino acids long. Here the CDR3 reads CASDKYQPQHF.

This rearrangement joins TRBV6-5 to TRBJ2-1; the TCRdb D gene call, TRBD2, has no DNA to confirm it. The CDR3 contains 18 residues. Germline CDR1 MNHEY, CDR2 SVGAGI. The CDR3 sequence: CASSSTRFGLAGYNEQFF.

The rearrangement uses TRBV7-2 and TRBJ1-4; TCRdb outputs TRBD1, but without DNA this stays unchecked. The CDR3 is 16 residues long. Looked up from germline, CDR1 is SGHTA and CDR2 is FQGNSA. The CDR3 loop reads CASSSNSPGAGEKLFF.

The genes are TRBV5-1 and TRBJ1-6. Germline V gene data show CDR1 as SGHRS and CDR2 as YFSETQ. The CDR3 has 14 residues. This chain's CDR3 is CASSLGVLDSPLHF.

The V and J genes are TRBV5-1 and TRBJ2-1. This CDR3 has 12 residues. Looked up from germline, CDR1 is SGHRS and CDR2 is YFSETQ. The CDR3 sequence is CASGVGNNEQFF.

The chain recombines TRBV20-1 with TRBJ2-1. The CDR3 runs to 14 residues. The germline CDR1 and CDR2 sequences are DFQATT and SNEGSKA (reference sequence). CDR3 in amino acids: CSAADTISYNEQFF.